These 10 T cell receptor beta chains share one sample of origin, sequenced in a study of OX40 agonist ivuxolimab in advanced cancers. The data were produced by immunoSEQ multiplex PCR, yet TCRdb's version contains in-frame clones alone and is incomplete. This sample has about 61,000 clones, with about 89% found just once. The sequenced sample was CD4+ or CD8+ T cells sorted from blood, obtained in a trial of the OX40 agonist ivuxolimab. The receptor set was obtained from an adult with an advanced solid tumor such as melanoma, head and neck, liver or kidney cancer.

J is TRBJ2-1 and V is TRBV7-9, with 10 bases fitting TRBD1. Trimming at V came to 5 bases and at J to 8 bases, leaving 9 bases not matched to a gene. The CDR3 spans 15 residues. Germline V gene sequence: CDR1 SEHNR, CDR2 FQNEAQ (reference sequence). The CDR3: CASSRPGQGYYEQFF. Here the CDR3 DNA reads TGTGCCAGCAGCCGACCGGGACAGGGGTACTATGAGCAGTTCTTC. The full variable domain, its missing parts supplied by reference TRBV7-9 and TRBJ2-1, is DTGVSQNPRHKITKRGQNVTFRCDPISEHNRLYWYRQTLGQGPEFLTYFQNEAQLEKSRLLSDRFSAERPKGSFSTLEIQRTEQGDSAMYLCASSRPGQGYYEQFFGPGTRLTVL.

V and J are TRBV23-1 and TRBJ2-3, with 8 bases that match TRBD1. TRBV23-1 is noted as an ORF with a role that remains uncertain. V shed 7 bases and J 1 base; nucleotides not matched to a gene: 13. This CDR3 has 17 residues. CDR3 DNA: TGCGCCAGCACTCACCCCCAGGGGGCATCGGGCACAGATACGCAGTATTTT. This encodes CASTHPQGASGTDTQYF.

The genes are TRBV6-1 and TRBJ2-5; D assignment may be TRBD1 or TRBD2 (7 bases each). Germline V gene sequence: CDR1 MNHNS, CDR2 SASEGT. The CDR3 runs to 15 residues. The V end lost 6 bases, the J end lost 4 bases, and 18 bases lay between the germline ends. For the CDR3, the DNA is TGTGCCAGCAGAGCCAGGGGGGGTATGGGAGAGACCCAGTACTTC. Protein sequence: CASRARGGMGETQYF.

The CDR3 is CASSLFTGANVLTF. The CDR3 DNA sequence: TGTGCCAGCAGCTTATTTACTGGGGCCAACGTCCTGACTTTC. This chain connects TRBV7-8 to TRBJ2-6; D gene uncertain. V was shortened by 2 bases and J by 2 bases, with 4 bases between the two germline ends. The CDR3 covers 14 residues. Germline V gene data show CDR1 as SGHVS and CDR2 as FQNEAQ. The variable domain in full, completed from reference TRBV7-8 and TRBJ2-6, reads GAGVSQSPRYKVAKRGQDVALRCDPISGHVSLFWYQQALGQGPEFLTYFQNEAQLDKSGLPSDRFFAERPEGSVSTLKIQRTQQEDSAVYLCASSLFTGANVLTFGAGSRLTVL.

CDR3 protein: CASSFGTGAAQNEQFF. The CDR3, as DNA: TGTGCCAGCAGCTTTGGGACGGGAGCCGCTCAGAATGAGCAGTTCTTC. The chain employs TRBV5-6 and TRBJ2-1; possibly TRBD2 for D (6 bases). This CDR3 comprises 16 residues. Trimming shortened V by 2 bases and J by 7 bases, and 19 bases separated the two germline ends. The germline gives CDR1 SGHDT, CDR2 YYEEEE.

The V call is TRBV9, the J call TRBJ2-3; D is uncertain. There are 15 residues in the CDR3. Trimming stripped 0 bases from V and 2 bases from J, with 10 bases between. The germline gives CDR1 SGDLS, CDR2 YYNGEE. This CDR3 reads CASSVGTLDTDTQYF. The CDR3 DNA sequence: TGTGCCAGCAGCGTAGGGACCCTGGACACAGATACGCAGTATTTT.

V is TRBV18 and J is TRBJ2-7, with D perhaps TRBD2 (5 bases). Germline-derived CDR1 and CDR2 are KGHSH and LQKENI. The CDR3 length is 14 residues. The V gene lost 3 bases and the J gene lost 2 bases, with 11 bases spanning the gap. Here the CDR3 reads CASSPFGNTYEQYF. In DNA, the CDR3 is TGTGCCAGCTCACCTTTCGGGAACACCTACGAGCAGTACTTC.

This chain links TRBV2 with TRBJ1-4; a possible D gene is TRBD1 (5 bases). From germline, CDR1 is SNHLY and CDR2 FYNNEI. The ends were cut back, 8 bases at V and 5 bases at J, with 15 bases in the middle. The CDR3 contains 14 residues. The chain's CDR3 is CASGEGRTNEKLFF. CDR3 bases: TGTGCCAGCGGCGAGGGGAGAACAAATGAAAAACTGTTTTTT.

V and J are TRBV19 and TRBJ1-5; D not resolved. The V end was cut by 5 bases, the J end by 5 bases, with 10 bases between. The CDR3 extends over 13 amino acids. From germline, CDR1 is LNHDA and CDR2 SQIVND (reference sequence). The CDR3 reads CASSLNTDQPQHF. The CDR3 DNA reads TGTGCCAGTAGTCTGAACACGGATCAGCCCCAGCATTTT.

The rearrangement joins TRBV7-2 to TRBJ2-3, with D possibly TRBD2 on 5 matching bases. From germline, CDR1 is SGHTA and CDR2 FQGNSA. Trimming took 5 bases from V and 4 from J, leaving 13 bases between them. The CDR3 runs to 14 residues. The CDR3 region has the DNA TGTGCCAGCAGCCCACTAGAGCCCCCAGATACGCAGTATTTT. Residues: CASSPLEPPDTQYF. The full variable domain, rest sourced from reference TRBV7-2 and TRBJ2-3, is GAGVSQSPSNKVTEKGKDVELRCDPISGHTALYWYRQSLGQGLEFLIYFQGNSAPDKSGLPSDRFSAERTGGSVSTLTIQRTQQEDSAVYLCASSPLEPPDTQYFGPGTRLTVL.